This is a list of T cell receptor beta chains from one sample in a study of T cell responses to AZD1222 COVID-19 vaccine. Sequencing was performed with immunoSEQ multiplex PCR; in TCRdb, only in-frame clones are kept and a portion is missing. Among 45,000 or so clones listed, 90% were seen once. Sequenced material: peripheral blood, taken 28 days after the second AZD1222 dose. These receptor sequences come from an adult who received the AZD1222 COVID-19 vaccine. The CDR3 runs from the conserved cysteine through the conserved F or W. D genes are given only for firm matches. Size values are once, few and many counts, or a class for expanded clones, and some rows have none.

CDR3nt: TGTGCCAGCAGTGAAGTCGGGACAGGGGTCTCCGAGCAGTACTTC
CDR3aa: CASSEVGTGVSEQYF
v_gene: TRBV6-1
abundance: -
d_gene: TRBD1
j_gene: TRBJ2-7

CDR3nt: TGTGCCAGCAGTTACGGACAAGAGACCCAGTACTTC
CDR3aa: CASSYGQETQYF
v_gene: TRBV6-5
abundance: -
d_gene: -
j_gene: TRBJ2-5

CDR3nt: TGTGCCAGCAGCCAGGAGAAAGCGGGGAGATCCTACAATGAGCAGTTCTTC
CDR3aa: CASSQEKAGRSYNEQFF
v_gene: TRBV4-2
abundance: -
d_gene: TRBD2
j_gene: TRBJ2-1

CDR3nt: TGTGCCATCAGACCTTCGGGAGAGTACCAAGAGACCCAGTACTTC
CDR3aa: CAIRPSGEYQETQYF
v_gene: TRBV10-3
abundance: -
d_gene: -
j_gene: TRBJ2-5

CDR3nt: TGTGCCAGCAGGAAAGCCGGGACAGCGAACACCGGGGAGCTGTTTTTT
CDR3aa: CASRKAGTANTGELFF
v_gene: TRBV7-2
abundance: -
d_gene: TRBD1
j_gene: TRBJ2-2

CDR3nt: TGTGCCAGCAGCCAAGTGGTGTACTATGGCTACACCTTC
CDR3aa: CASSQVVYYGYTF
v_gene: TRBV3-1/TRBV3-2
abundance: -
d_gene: -
j_gene: TRBJ1-2

CDR3nt: TGTGCCTGGAGTGTAGACACCGATTCACCCCTCCACTTT
CDR3aa: CAWSVDTDSPLHF
v_gene: TRBV30
abundance: -
d_gene: -
j_gene: TRBJ1-6

CDR3nt: TGTGCCAGTAGTCCGCGAGGGGGAGGGCGGACGAACACTGAAGCTTTCTTT
CDR3aa: CASSPRGGGRTNTEAFF
v_gene: TRBV19
abundance: -
d_gene: -
j_gene: TRBJ1-1

CDR3nt: TGCGCCAGCAGCTCCGAAGAACTTGGCTATGGCTACACCTTC
CDR3aa: CASSSEELGYGYTF
v_gene: TRBV5-1
abundance: -
d_gene: -
j_gene: TRBJ1-2

CDR3nt: TGTGCCAGCAGCTTAAACGGGGGCACAGATACGCAGTATTTT
CDR3aa: CASSLNGGTDTQYF
v_gene: TRBV7-9
abundance: -
d_gene: -
j_gene: TRBJ2-3

CDR3nt: TGTGCCAGCGCAGGGGGGCATTCCACTGAAGCTTTCTTT
CDR3aa: CASAGGHSTEAFF
v_gene: TRBV9
abundance: few
d_gene: TRBD1
j_gene: TRBJ1-1

CDR3nt: TGTGCCAGCAGTTACGGGACTAGCGGATACTACGAGCAGTACTTC
CDR3aa: CASSYGTSGYYEQYF
v_gene: TRBV6-8
abundance: -
d_gene: TRBD2
j_gene: TRBJ2-7

CDR3nt: TGCGCCAGCAGCTTGGGTGGGGCCTATGGCTACACCTTC
CDR3aa: CASSLGGAYGYTF
v_gene: TRBV5-1
abundance: -
d_gene: -
j_gene: TRBJ1-2

CDR3nt: TGTGCCAGCACCACAGCGGGGAGTAATGAGCAGTTCTTC
CDR3aa: CASTTAGSNEQFF
v_gene: TRBV27
abundance: -
d_gene: TRBD2
j_gene: TRBJ2-1

CDR3nt: TGTGCCAGCAGCCCCCTCCGGGACGTAGCAACTAATGAAAAACTGTTTTTT
CDR3aa: CASSPLRDVATNEKLFF
v_gene: TRBV7-8
abundance: -
d_gene: -
j_gene: TRBJ1-4

CDR3nt: TGTGCCAGCCGGCTCACAGATACGCAGTATTTT
CDR3aa: CASRLTDTQYF
v_gene: TRBV12-3/TRBV12-4
abundance: -
d_gene: -
j_gene: TRBJ2-3

CDR3nt: TGTGCCAGCAGCCGACTAGAGGGCCGCAATTCACCCCTCCACTTT
CDR3aa: CASSRLEGRNSPLHF
v_gene: TRBV11-2
abundance: -
d_gene: -
j_gene: TRBJ1-6

CDR3nt: TGTGCCAGCAGTTTGGAACCAGATCAGCCCCAGCATTTT
CDR3aa: CASSLEPDQPQHF
v_gene: TRBV12-3/TRBV12-4
abundance: -
d_gene: -
j_gene: TRBJ1-5

CDR3nt: TGTGCCAGCAGCCCCGGGATCAAGGGGGACCGAGGCTACACCTTC
CDR3aa: CASSPGIKGDRGYTF
v_gene: TRBV6-5
abundance: -
d_gene: -
j_gene: TRBJ1-2

CDR3nt: TGCGCCAGCAGCCAAGACCGACCGGGACTGGTGGGAGGGACCCAGTACTTC
CDR3aa: CASSQDRPGLVGGTQYF
v_gene: TRBV4-3
abundance: -
d_gene: -
j_gene: TRBJ2-5

CDR3nt: TGTGCCAGCAGCCAAGATCTTGGGTACTACGAGCAGTACTTC
CDR3aa: CASSQDLGYYEQYF
v_gene: TRBV4-2
abundance: -
d_gene: -
j_gene: TRBJ2-7

CDR3nt: TGTGCCAGCAGTACGGACAGGGGCGCCCCGTTGAACATTCAGTACTTC
CDR3aa: CASSTDRGAPLNIQYF
v_gene: TRBV21-1
abundance: -
d_gene: -
j_gene: TRBJ2-4

CDR3nt: TGTGCCAGCAGCTTACTCGCTAGCGGGGGGTACAATGAGCAGTTCTTC
CDR3aa: CASSLLASGGYNEQFF
v_gene: TRBV7-8
abundance: -
d_gene: TRBD2
j_gene: TRBJ2-1